A selection of T cell receptor beta chains follows, all from one sample in a study of T cell repertoires in cytomegalovirus infection. TCRdb independently ran MiXCR on the reads; one entry per CDR3 protein. Of roughly 800,000 distinct CDR3 sequences in the sample, almost 30% were seen once. For these TCRs, the target antigens are not known. The sequencing here drew on cultured CD8+ T cells from PBMCs, taken from culture after CMV antigen stimulation. These receptors were collected from a human donor in good health (CMV status not recorded). Some clones in this sample may be carry-over from other donors' samples. CDR3s include the opening cysteine and the closing phenylalanine or tryptophan. The order of the fields is J gene, V gene, CDR3 protein.

j_gene: TRBJ2-3; v_gene: TRBV5-5; CDR3aa: CASSPWLDGTDTQYF
j_gene: TRBJ1-4; v_gene: TRBV4-1; CDR3aa: CASSQEGETNEKLFF
j_gene: TRBJ1-5; v_gene: TRBV6-2/TRBV6-3; CDR3aa: CASSLNPGGQPQHF
j_gene: TRBJ1-3; v_gene: TRBV10-3; CDR3aa: CAIADRGGNTIYF
j_gene: TRBJ1-1; v_gene: TRBV7-6; CDR3aa: CASSSLVNTEAFF
j_gene: TRBJ1-1; v_gene: TRBV19; CDR3aa: CASSRTLREAFF
j_gene: TRBJ1-2; v_gene: TRBV12-3/TRBV12-4; CDR3aa: CASSSDPYGYTF
j_gene: TRBJ2-1; v_gene: TRBV18; CDR3aa: CASSPRYGGSYNEQFF
j_gene: TRBJ1-2; v_gene: TRBV5-6; CDR3aa: CASSLGGYTHGYTF
j_gene: TRBJ2-7; v_gene: TRBV6-5; CDR3aa: CASSYSDGQYISYEQYF
j_gene: TRBJ1-1; v_gene: TRBV7-7; CDR3aa: CASSRAPKVNTEAFF
j_gene: TRBJ1-1; v_gene: TRBV5-1; CDR3aa: CASSLGRGSGSTEAFF
j_gene: TRBJ2-6; v_gene: TRBV9; CDR3aa: CASSVVGTSGANVLTF
j_gene: TRBJ2-1; v_gene: TRBV11-2; CDR3aa: CASSPGQAGDEQFF
j_gene: TRBJ1-4; v_gene: TRBV12-3/TRBV12-4; CDR3aa: CASSLTSRLSQANEKLFF
j_gene: TRBJ2-1; v_gene: TRBV4-3; CDR3aa: CASSQEPGEGYNEQFF
j_gene: TRBJ2-7; v_gene: TRBV7-9; CDR3aa: CASSTRTDRSSYEQYF
j_gene: TRBJ1-1; v_gene: TRBV11-1; CDR3aa: CASSLGGFGDTEAFF
j_gene: TRBJ2-7; v_gene: TRBV5-6; CDR3aa: CASIFYEQYF
j_gene: TRBJ1-5; v_gene: TRBV6-2/TRBV6-3; CDR3aa: CASSGQGREPQHF
j_gene: TRBJ1-2; v_gene: TRBV6-6; CDR3aa: CASSSGALNYGYTF
j_gene: TRBJ2-2; v_gene: TRBV2; CDR3aa: CASSASDGELFF
j_gene: TRBJ1-1; v_gene: TRBV10-3; CDR3aa: CAISGDATTEAFF
j_gene: TRBJ1-2; v_gene: TRBV7-9; CDR3aa: CASSLSLGTGVNYGYTF
j_gene: TRBJ1-1; v_gene: TRBV12-3/TRBV12-4; CDR3aa: CASRKTGDKTAFF
j_gene: TRBJ1-1; v_gene: TRBV12-5; CDR3aa: CASDFTGGHLMNTEAFF
j_gene: TRBJ1-2; v_gene: TRBV12-3/TRBV12-4; CDR3aa: CASSPNKAGKGGYTF
j_gene: TRBJ2-5; v_gene: TRBV12-3/TRBV12-4; CDR3aa: CASSSGGAGQETQYF